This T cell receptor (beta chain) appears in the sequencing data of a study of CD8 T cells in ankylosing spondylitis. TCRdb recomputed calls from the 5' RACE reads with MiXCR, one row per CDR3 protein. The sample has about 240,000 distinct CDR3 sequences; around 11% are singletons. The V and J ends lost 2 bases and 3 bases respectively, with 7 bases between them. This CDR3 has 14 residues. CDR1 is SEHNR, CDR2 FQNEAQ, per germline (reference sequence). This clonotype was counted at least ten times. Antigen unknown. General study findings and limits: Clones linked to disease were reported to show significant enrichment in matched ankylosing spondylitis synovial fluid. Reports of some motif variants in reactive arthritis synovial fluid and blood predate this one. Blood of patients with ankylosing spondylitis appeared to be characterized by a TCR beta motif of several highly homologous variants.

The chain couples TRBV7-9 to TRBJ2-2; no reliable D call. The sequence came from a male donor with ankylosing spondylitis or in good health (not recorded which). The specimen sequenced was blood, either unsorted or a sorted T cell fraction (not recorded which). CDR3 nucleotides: TGTGCCAGCAGCTTACAGAGCTACACCGGGGAGCTGTTTTTT. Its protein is CASSLQSYTGELFF.